Listed below are T cell receptor beta chains from one sample, sequenced in a study of shared clonotypes between healthy human individuals. The method was immunoSEQ multiplex PCR; TCRdb's version includes in-frame clones alone and lacks a portion of them. Of approximately 500,000 clones in the sample, about 96% are singletons; the top ten hold roughly 0.06%. The sample comprised naive CD4+ T cells sorted from blood. The receptors here all came from a woman aged 30 to 39 in good health. The CDR3 runs from the conserved cysteine through the conserved F or W. The D gene is left open where the match is weak. Some rows mark clone size as missing; the rest say once, few, many or name a class of expanded clone.

V gene	clone size	J gene	D gene	CDR3 protein	CDR3 DNA
TRBV28	NA	TRBJ1-2	NA	CASSTRVGYTF	TGTGCCAGCAGTACCAGGGTAGGCTACACCTTC
TRBV2	NA	TRBJ2-5	TRBD1	CASSENRGRETQYF	TGTGCCAGCAGTGAAAACAGGGGTAGAGAGACCCAGTACTTC
TRBV15	NA	TRBJ2-1	NA	CATSSPQGTLSYNEQFF	TGTGCCACCAGCTCTCCTCAAGGGACTCTCTCCTACAATGAGCAGTTCTTC
TRBV19	NA	TRBJ1-5	TRBD1	CASSARDRYDQPQHF	TGTGCCAGTAGTGCCCGGGACAGGTACGATCAGCCCCAGCATTTT
TRBV28	once	TRBJ2-7	TRBD2	CASSFGFVLAGGEQYF	TGTGCCAGCAGTTTCGGGTTCGTACTAGCGGGAGGCGAGCAGTACTTC
TRBV25-1	once	TRBJ2-5	NA	CASSMTGLSGETQYF	TGTGCCAGCAGTATGACCGGGTTAAGCGGAGAGACCCAGTACTTC
TRBV28	NA	TRBJ2-7	NA	CASALLGFEQYF	TGTGCCAGCGCTCTTTTGGGGTTCGAGCAGTACTTC
TRBV28	NA	TRBJ1-5	NA	CASSFRVRQPQHF	TGTGCCAGCAGTTTCAGGGTAAGGCAGCCCCAGCATTTT
TRBV7-9	NA	TRBJ2-5	NA	CASSPRLVHRVGETQYF	TGTGCCAGCAGCCCTCGTCTGGTCCACAGGGTGGGGGAGACCCAGTACTTC
TRBV18	NA	TRBJ2-1	TRBD2	CASSPLGTSGRPYNEQFF	TGTGCCAGCTCACCACTTGGGACTAGCGGGAGACCCTACAATGAGCAGTTCTTC
TRBV21-1	NA	TRBJ2-3	NA	CASSTFRGTDTQYF	TGTGCCAGCAGCACTTTCCGGGGCACAGATACGCAGTATTTT
TRBV6-1	NA	TRBJ1-1	TRBD1	CASSEATGQFWDTEAFF	TGTGCCAGCAGTGAAGCGACGGGACAGTTCTGGGACACTGAAGCTTTCTTT
TRBV27	NA	TRBJ1-5	TRBD1	CASKGQGAGQPQHF	TGTGCCAGCAAGGGACAGGGGGCGGGTCAGCCCCAGCATTTT
TRBV5-1	NA	TRBJ2-7	TRBD2	CASRRAGGSYEQYF	TGCGCCAGCAGAAGAGCGGGAGGGTCCTACGAGCAGTACTTC
TRBV7-3	NA	TRBJ2-7	NA	CASSPTGTYEQYF	TGTGCCAGCAGCCCGACTGGGACCTACGAGCAGTACTTC
TRBV5-5	NA	TRBJ1-5	NA	CASSLAGDSNQPQHF	TGTGCCAGCAGCTTGGCAGGGGATAGCAATCAGCCCCAGCATTTT
TRBV6-1	NA	TRBJ2-7	NA	CASSARLGQYEQYF	TGTGCCAGCAGTGCACGCCTGGGTCAGTACGAGCAGTACTTC
TRBV13	NA	TRBJ2-3	NA	CASSPSRTDTQYF	TGTGCCAGCAGCCCGAGCCGCACAGATACGCAGTATTTT
TRBV7-6	NA	TRBJ2-7	NA	CASSLALAGERYEQYF	TGTGCCAGCAGCTTAGCGTTGGCAGGGGAAAGGTACGAGCAGTACTTC
TRBV7-7	NA	TRBJ2-1	TRBD2	CASSLWGGDNEQFF	TGTGCCAGCAGCTTATGGGGGGGGGACAATGAGCAGTTCTTC
TRBV7-8	NA	TRBJ2-7	TRBD2	CASSQLAGGPIEQYF	TGTGCCAGCAGCCAATTAGCGGGAGGGCCCATCGAGCAGTACTTC
TRBV5-4	NA	TRBJ1-3	NA	CASRPTGNGNTIYF	TGTGCCAGCAGACCTACAGGGAATGGAAACACCATATATTTT
TRBV7-9	NA	TRBJ1-5	TRBD1	CASSSTDRVGPQHF	TGTGCCAGCAGCTCAACAGACAGGGTTGGTCCCCAGCATTTT
TRBV7-8	NA	TRBJ1-6	TRBD1	CASNLQGFESSPLHF	TGTGCCAGCAACCTACAGGGGTTTGAGAGTTCACCCCTCCACTTT
TRBV4-1	once	TRBJ2-4	TRBD1	CASSQPGQKNIQYF	TGCGCCAGCAGCCAACCGGGACAGAAAAACATTCAGTACTTC
TRBV2	NA	TRBJ1-5	NA	CASSAGTAGNQPQHF	TGTGCCAGCAGTGCAGGTACAGCGGGCAATCAGCCCCAGCATTTT
TRBV19	NA	TRBJ2-2	TRBD2	CASSRLAGAGELFF	TGTGCCAGTAGTAGACTAGCGGGAGCCGGGGAGCTGTTTTTT
TRBV19	NA	TRBJ1-2	NA	CASKEPGAYGYTF	TGTGCCAGTAAAGAGCCAGGGGCCTATGGCTACACCTTC
TRBV19	NA	TRBJ1-5	NA	CASSQQRSNQPQHF	TGTGCCAGTAGCCAGCAAAGGAGCAATCAGCCCCAGCATTTT
TRBV16	NA	TRBJ1-5	NA	CASSLNSDQPQHF	TGTGCCAGCAGCCTAAACAGTGATCAGCCCCAGCATTTT
TRBV9	NA	TRBJ2-3	NA	CASSVGAEGWGTGTQYF	TGTGCCAGCAGCGTGGGGGCTGAGGGATGGGGCACAGGGACGCAGTATTTT
TRBV28	NA	TRBJ2-7	TRBD1	CASSFPGTGAYEQYF	TGTGCCAGCAGTTTCCCCGGGACAGGAGCCTACGAGCAGTACTTC
TRBV5-1	NA	TRBJ2-1	NA	CASSHVGDPGGEQFF	TGCGCCAGCAGCCATGTTGGGGACCCCGGTGGTGAGCAGTTCTTC
TRBV7-6	NA	TRBJ1-1	NA	CASSLAMWGANTEAFF	TGTGCCAGCAGCTTAGCGATGTGGGGCGCGAACACTGAAGCTTTCTTT
TRBV19	NA	TRBJ2-1	TRBD2	CASVSGSRYNEQFF	TGTGCCAGTGTAAGCGGGAGTCGCTACAATGAGCAGTTCTTC
TRBV5-1	NA	TRBJ2-5	NA	CASSSRIIDEQYF	TGCGCCAGCAGCTCCCGGATCATCGATGAGCAGTACTTC
TRBV19	NA	TRBJ2-1	TRBD2	CASSIALLAASSYNEQFF	TGTGCCAGTAGTATAGCCCTACTAGCGGCGAGCTCCTACAATGAGCAGTTCTTC
TRBV5-1	NA	TRBJ2-1	NA	CASSLALSYNEQFF	TGCGCCAGCAGCTTGGCCTTATCCTACAATGAGCAGTTCTTC
TRBV28	NA	TRBJ1-6	TRBD1	CASSSGDRWNSPLHF	TGTGCCAGCAGTTCAGGGGACAGGTGGAATTCACCCCTCCACTTT
TRBV18	NA	TRBJ2-5	NA	CASSPLGNQETQYF	TGTGCCAGCTCACCACTAGGAAACCAGGAGACCCAGTACTTC
TRBV28	NA	TRBJ2-7	TRBD2	CAIQGLARGEQYF	TGTGCCATCCAGGGACTAGCCCGGGGCGAGCAGTACTTC
TRBV7-2	NA	TRBJ1-2	NA	CASSLAVASTF	TGTGCCAGCAGCTTAGCGGTGGCCTCGACCTTC
TRBV5-1	NA	TRBJ1-4	TRBD1	CASSWTGQTGEKLFF	TGCGCCAGCAGCTGGACGGGACAGACGGGCGAAAAACTGTTTTTT
TRBV7-6	NA	TRBJ1-4	TRBD1	CASSPQPGQGEKLFF	TGTGCCAGCAGCCCTCAACCGGGACAGGGTGAAAAACTGTTTTTT
TRBV5-1	once	TRBJ2-2	TRBD2	CASSLERGSGTGELFF	TGCGCCAGCAGCTTGGAACGCGGGAGCGGCACCGGGGAGCTGTTTTTT
TRBV27	NA	TRBJ2-2	NA	CASSYRTGELFF	TGTGCCAGCAGTTACAGGACCGGGGAGCTGTTTTTT
TRBV9	NA	TRBJ2-7	NA	CASSADPLGHWSEQYF	TGTGCCAGCAGCGCAGATCCACTAGGTCATTGGAGCGAGCAGTACTTC
TRBV19	NA	TRBJ2-2	NA	CASSISTGNTGELFF	TGTGCCAGTAGTATCTCGACAGGGAACACCGGGGAGCTGTTTTTT
TRBV28	NA	TRBJ2-7	NA	CASSLFGVSYEQYF	TGTGCCAGCAGTTTATTCGGGGTGAGCTACGAGCAGTACTTC
TRBV10-3	NA	TRBJ2-7	NA	CAISESGKTYEQYF	TGTGCCATCAGTGAGTCGGGAAAGACCTACGAGCAGTACTTC
TRBV4-1	NA	TRBJ2-2	TRBD1	CASSPRTGGVTGELFF	TGCGCCAGCAGCCCCAGGACAGGGGGGGTCACCGGGGAGCTGTTTTTT
TRBV4-2	NA	TRBJ1-1	NA	CASSVNPVGGSEAFF	TGTGCCAGCAGCGTTAACCCGGTCGGCGGGTCTGAAGCTTTCTTT